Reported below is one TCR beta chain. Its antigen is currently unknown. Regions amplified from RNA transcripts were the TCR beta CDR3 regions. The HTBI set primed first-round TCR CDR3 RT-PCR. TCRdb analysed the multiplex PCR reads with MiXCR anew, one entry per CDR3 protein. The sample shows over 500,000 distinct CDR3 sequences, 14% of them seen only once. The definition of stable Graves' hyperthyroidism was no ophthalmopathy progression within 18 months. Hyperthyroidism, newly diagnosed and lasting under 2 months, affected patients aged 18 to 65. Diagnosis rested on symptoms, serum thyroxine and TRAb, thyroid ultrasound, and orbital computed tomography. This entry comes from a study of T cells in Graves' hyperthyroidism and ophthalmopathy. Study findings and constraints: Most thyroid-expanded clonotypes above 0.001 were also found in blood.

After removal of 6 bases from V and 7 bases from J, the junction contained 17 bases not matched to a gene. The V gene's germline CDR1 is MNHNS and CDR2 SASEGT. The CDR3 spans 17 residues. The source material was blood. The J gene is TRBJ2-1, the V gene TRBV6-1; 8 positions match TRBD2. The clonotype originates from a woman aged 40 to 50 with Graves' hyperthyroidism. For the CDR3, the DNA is TGTGCCAGCAGGACTCTAATAGCGGGATGGGAGGGGAATGAGCAGTTCTTC. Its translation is CASRTLIAGWEGNEQFF.